Sequencing of this T cell receptor (beta chain) was carried out in a study of T cell responses to AZD1222 COVID-19 vaccine. Broader study findings: Possibly, clonal diversity was underestimated; donors were largely white British and included more females.

Some clones are missing from TCRdb's copy, which holds only in-frame ones; the method was immunoSEQ multiplex PCR. The profile shows 130,000 to 150,000 clones, over 75% of them singletons. Germline V gene data show CDR1 as SGHNT and CDR2 as YENEEA. The CDR3 runs to 11 residues. V shed 5 bases, J shed 8 bases, and the junction held 2 bases outside the gene matches. This clone was observed once. Its antigen is not identified. This TCR was sampled from an adult who received the MenACWY meningococcal vaccine as a control. Sequencing was performed on peripheral blood, taken 28 days after the second dose of the MenACWY control vaccine. The rearrangement joins TRBV11-3 to TRBJ1-1, with 7 nucleotides matching TRBD1. CDR3: CASSPDREAFF. CDR3 coding DNA: TGTGCCAGCAGCCCGGACAGGGAAGCTTTCTTT.